These 5 T cell receptor beta chains originate from one sample sequenced in a study of T cells in narcolepsy. TCRdb keeps only in-frame clones here, not all; method: immunoSEQ multiplex PCR. Of about 32,000 clones listed, about four fifths are singletons. Sequencing was done on a sample of memory (CD45RA-) CD4+ T cells from blood. The receptors were sampled from a human donor in good health.

The CDR3 nucleotides are TGCAGTGCTTACAGGAACCCCGAAGCTTTCTTT. Its protein product is CSAYRNPEAFF. This chain uses TRBV20-1 with TRBJ1-1; maybe TRBD1 (5 bases). The ends were cut back, 5 bases at V and 8 bases at J, with 12 bases in the middle. Germline assignment: CDR1 DFQATT and CDR2 SNEGSKA (reference sequence). The CDR3 contains 11 residues.

The count of this clone is one. V and J are TRBV6-5 and TRBJ1-2; weak D call: TRBD1 (6 bases). The germline V and J ends were trimmed by 8 bases and 13 bases, with 20 bases remaining between them. CDR1 and CDR2 (germline): MNHEY, SVGAGI. The CDR3 has 12 amino acids. As DNA, the CDR3 is TGTGCCAGCCGGGGGGCGCAGGCGGCTCTCACCTTC. Its protein is CASRGAQAALTF.

This chain joins TRBV28 and TRBJ1-5; the match to TRBD1 covers 8 bases. The CDR3 consists of 18 residues. V trimming: 1 base; J trimming: 7 bases; junction bases outside the gene matches: 15. Germline V gene data show CDR1 as MDHEN and CDR2 as SYDVKM. CDR3: CASSLLKGARGLGQPQHF. Here the CDR3 DNA reads TGTGCCAGCAGTTTATTAAAAGGCGCCAGGGGGCTAGGGCAGCCCCAGCATTTT. Full variable domain (rest looked up from reference TRBV28 and TRBJ1-5): DVKVTQSSRYLVKRTGEKVFLECVQDMDHENMFWYRQDPGLGLRLIYFSYDVKMKEKGDIPEGYSVSREKKERFSLILESASTNQTSMYLCASSLLKGARGLGQPQHFGDGTRLSIL.

This clone showed up just once. V and J are TRBV5-4 and TRBJ1-6, with D hard to call. The V end was cut by 4 bases, the J end by 10 bases, with 18 bases between. CDR3 length equals 15 residues. Germline CDR1 SGHNT, CDR2 YYREEE (reference sequence). Here the CDR3 DNA reads TGTGCCAGCAGCCTAACAAACCTGGATACATCACCCCTCCACTTT. The encoded protein is CASSLTNLDTSPLHF.

About this clone itself: This sample also contains other DNA sequences that code for the same CDR3. CDR3 residues: CAISVRRGGDTQYF. The CDR3 DNA reads as TGTGCCATCAGTGTGCGGCGGGGCGGGGATACGCAGTATTTT. The genes are TRBV10-3 and TRBJ2-3; a possible D gene is TRBD2 (6 bases). The CDR3 consists of 14 residues. The germline gives CDR1 ENHRY, CDR2 SYGVKD. V lost 4 bases and J 6 bases, leaving 14 bases between the germline ends.